This TCR beta chain was documented in a study of T cell responses to AZD1222 COVID-19 vaccine. Notes on the study in general: Seropositive at baseline were only 5 to 7 AZD1222 recipients. It should be noted that donors were predominantly white British and more often female, and clonal diversity was possibly underestimated. Spike as a whole was targeted by vaccine-associated CD4 TCRs, dominant at 160-218 and 743-854.

About this clone itself: The antigen is unknown.

This table comes from immunoSEQ multiplex PCR, and its TCRdb copy is limited to in-frame clones, with some not included. This table holds about 120,000 clones, over 75% found once. The sequencing used peripheral blood, collected on day 0 of MenACWY control vaccination. The TCR was taken from an adult in good health.

The CDR3 loop reads CASRRNRGIGNQPQHF. The CDR3 bases are TGTGCCAGCCGTCGAAACAGGGGGATAGGCAATCAGCCCCAGCATTTT. The V gene is TRBV28, the J gene TRBJ1-5; 8 nucleotides line up with TRBD1. CDR1 MDHEN and CDR2 SYDVKM come from the germline V gene. This CDR3 has 16 amino acids. The J segment lost 2 bases and the V segment lost 8 bases, leaving 11 bases of the junction unmatched. Variable domain in full (rest from reference TRBV28 and TRBJ1-5): DVKVTQSSRYLVKRTGEKVFLECVQDMDHENMFWYRQDPGLGLRLIYFSYDVKMKEKGDIPEGYSVSREKKERFSLILESASTNQTSMYLCASRRNRGIGNQPQHFGDGTRLSIL.